The sequence of this T cell receptor beta chain was determined in a study of T cell responses to AZD1222 COVID-19 vaccine (dated by TCRdb to the early 2020s). The study in broad terms: AZD1222 recipients whose second dose came at about 4 weeks and those whose second dose came at about 12 weeks were combined into one group, since spike-specific TCR depth and breadth did not differ between the two schedules. TCR sequencing covered more than 230 trial participants: 200 to 220 given two doses of AZD1222 and approximately 26 given two doses of MenACWY control vaccine. Enrollment into the trials was organized by age into subgroups of 18-55, 56-69 and 70-plus years, and those subgroups contained approximately 160, 26 and 62 TCR-sequenced participants, respectively.

From the germline V gene, CDR1 is LGHNT and CDR2 is FRNRAP. Ends trimmed: V by 6 bases, J by 5 bases; bases unmatched to a gene: 9. The CDR3, from cysteine to phenylalanine, totals 15 residues. Only the CDR3 DNA stays, 45 bases, in frame from base 1. The time point label, read with the paper, signifies: baseline before first vaccination. Samples from vaccinated people were obtained from the UK trials COV001 and COV002, which included a single-blind randomized controlled phase 2/3 trial of AZD1222 (ChAdOx1 nCoV-19) in healthy adults. Trial participant PBMC samples were collected at day 0 and day 28 after the second dose for TCRbeta chain sequencing. With respect to this clone: Its antigen is currently not known. Per-nucleotide qualities are absent, and no much larger clonotype sits a single base away.

The CDR3 regions of human TCRbeta chains were analyzed by immunosequencing. As for the original processing: TCRs in the repertoires were matched against a reference library of SARS-CoV-2-specific TCRs that had been generated with the MIRA antigen-specificity platform. Breadth was defined as the fraction of unique TCRs that were SARS-CoV-2-associated. Depth was defined as the fraction of total T cells that were SARS-CoV-2-associated. Using the MIRA data, each spike-specific TCR was mapped to the spike region that the TCR reacts to and placed in a CD4 or CD8 class. Log10-transformed breadth and depth values were compared by one-way ANOVA with Sidak's multiple comparisons tests. TCRdb re-hosts the immuneACCESS table, in-frame sequences only. Its copies lack some clones; in the studies checked, an unresolved V gene accounts for under half of them, and the cause for the rest is not known. That table supplies the V and J calls and clone size; D and trimming were determined from the DNA. The sample table shows around 120,000 clones, and 93% are seen once. Just under 3% of the sample is held by the ten biggest clonotypes.

On the study overall, not on this receptor specifically: A significant rise in spike-specific TCR breadth and depth was observed after two AZD1222 doses relative to day 0 and relative to MenACWY recipients. Vaccine-associated CD4 TCRs spanned the whole spike protein, with dominant responses in regions 160-218 and 743-854. Participants were mostly white British, with more females than males. The authors suggested clonal diversity may have been underestimated. The 56-69-year group was small, and its depth increase did not reach significance, likely because of low power. Conclusions about previously exposed vaccinees are limited because only six or seven AZD1222 recipients were SARS-CoV-2 seropositive at baseline. Nearly half of unique spike-specific TCRs reportedly recognized epitopes outside regions mutated in the B.1.351 and B.1.1.7 variants. No day 14 peak-response samples were available, so repertoires were characterized only after the peak T cell response.

The sequencing used peripheral blood, collected on day 0 of AZD1222 vaccination. This receptor was identified in an adult in good health. The sequence links TRBV12-5 to TRBJ2-1; 8 bases in between match TRBD2. This receptor has the CDR3 CASGPVYGRDNEQFF. The bases are TGTGCTAGTGGCCCCGTGTACGGGAGGGACAATGAGCAGTTCTTC.